One and the same sample provided the 8 T cell receptor beta chains below, sequenced in a study of shared clonotypes between healthy human individuals. Terminally differentiated effector memory CD45RA+ cells were excluded by CCR7 positive selection of CD45RO-negative cells. The data were produced by immunoSEQ multiplex PCR, yet TCRdb's version contains in-frame clones alone and is incomplete. The table has around 600,000 clones, around 96% seen once. Material for sequencing was naive CD8+ T cells sorted from blood. The receptors were gathered from a woman between 25 and 40 years old in good health.

The genes are TRBV7-3 and TRBJ2-1, with D unclear. V was trimmed by 1 base and J by 5 bases, leaving 6 bases between them. Germline lookup yields CDR1 SGHTA and CDR2 FQGTGA. The CDR3 consists of 13 residues. CDR3 in DNA: TGTGCCAGCAGCTTAATGATGCACAATGAGCAGTTCTTC. Its protein product is CASSLMMHNEQFF.

The CDR3, as DNA: TGTGCCATCAGAGCGGACAGTACGATCAGCAATGAGCAGTTCTTC. Translation gives CAIRADSTISNEQFF. The chain joins TRBV10-3 to TRBJ2-1, with D possibly TRBD1 on 6 matching bases. CDR1 and CDR2 (germline): ENHRY, SYGVKD. Trimming cost V 6 bases and J 6 bases, with 18 bases left between them. CDR3 size: 15 residues.

This sequence joins TRBV7-3 and TRBJ2-3; D call uncertain. V lost 2 bases, J lost 2 bases, and 2 bases lay in between. The CDR3 sequence is 12 residues long. CDR1 SGHTA and CDR2 FQGTGA come from the germline V gene. The CDR3 nucleotides read TGTGCCAGCAGCTTAGACACAGATACGCAGTATTTT. It is translated as CASSLDTDTQYF.

This rearrangement joins TRBV5-1 to TRBJ2-7; D is ambiguous. There are 15 residues in the CDR3. Trimming removed 0 bases at V and 2 bases at J, with 12 bases between. CDR1 SGHRS and CDR2 YFSETQ come from the germline V gene. Here the CDR3 reads CASSLEVNSAYEQYF. The CDR3 bases are TGCGCCAGCAGCTTGGAGGTCAACTCGGCCTACGAGCAGTACTTC. Based on the CDR3 plus reference TRBV5-1 and TRBJ2-7, the full variable domain is KAGVTQTPRYLIKTRGQQVTLSCSPISGHRSVSWYQQTPGQGLQFLFEYFSETQRNKGNFPGRFSGRQFSNSRSEMNVSTLELGDSALYLCASSLEVNSAYEQYFGPGTRLTVT.

CDR3 protein: CASSLGTTDTQYF. CDR3 sequence (DNA): TGCGCCAGCAGCCTCGGGACCACAGATACGCAGTATTTT. The V and J genes are TRBV4-1 and TRBJ2-3; D is tentatively TRBD1 or TRBD2 (5 bases each). Germline lookup yields CDR1 MGHRA and CDR2 YSYEKL. This CDR3 comprises 13 residues. Trimming took 4 bases from V and 2 from J, leaving 7 bases between them.

The chain recombines TRBV14 with TRBJ1-2; D might be TRBD1 (6 bases). Looked up from germline, CDR1 is SGHDN and CDR2 is FVKESK. The V end lost 3 bases, the J end lost 0 bases, and 23 bases lay between the germline ends. CDR3 size: 19 residues. The CDR3 DNA reads as TGTGCCAGCAGCCATCTCTTCCTTGTGGAGGGACAAGCTAACTATGGCTACACCTTC. Its translation is CASSHLFLVEGQANYGYTF.

The chain recombines TRBV28 with TRBJ2-7; 12 positions match TRBD2. Germline V gives CDR1 MDHEN, CDR2 SYDVKM. The CDR3 length is 20 residues. V trimming: 6 bases; J trimming: 7 bases; junction bases outside the gene matches: 25. The DNA of the CDR3 is TGTGCCAGCAGCTCCACATACATGCAGCTAGCGGGAGGGGACCTGTTGGAGCAGTACTTC. Translated, it gives CASSSTYMQLAGGDLLEQYF.

In this sample, this clone turned up a few times. The J gene is TRBJ2-1, the V gene TRBV19; D is perhaps TRBD1 or TRBD2 (5 bases each). V dropped 5 bases and J dropped 7 bases, with 15 bases sitting between them. This CDR3 has 14 residues. From germline, CDR1 is LNHDA and CDR2 SQIVND (reference sequence). DNA for the CDR3: TGTGCCAGTAGTGCAACAGGCAGAGGGAATGAGCAGTTCTTC. Translated, it gives CASSATGRGNEQFF.